The 22 T cell receptor beta chains below all came from one sample that was sequenced in a study of T-cell reconstitution after alpha-beta-depleted transplantation in children (dated by TCRdb to the mid-2010s). Receptor amplification or capture employed PCR. Sequencing relied on an Illumina HiSeq 2500. Molecular barcoding was employed in the preparation of TCR libraries, with unique molecular identifiers being used to normalize TCRbeta repertoire quantification. TCRdb itself trimmed the public reads at Q25 with fastp, ran MiXCR and retained productive beta chains. Every distinct CDR3 protein forms one entry, paired with its most common genes and DNA. The sample contains 600,000 to 800,000 distinct CDR3 sequences, over 10% of them found a single time. The leading ten clones occupy around 0.79% of the sample. This specimen's treatment or condition label, interpreted: allogeneic hematopoietic cell transplantation with graft depleted of TCRalphabeta T cells and CD19 B cells.

Sample: PBMCs, taken before TCRalphabeta/CD19-depleted stem cell transplant. The receptors originated from a girl aged 2-10 years with congenital amegakaryocytic thrombocytopenia, due to receive a stem cell transplant.

This clonotype occurred many times. V usage is TRBV24-1 and J usage is TRBJ2-1; no clear D gene. Looked up from germline, CDR1 is KGHDR and CDR2 is SFDVKD. The CDR3 length is 12 residues. V shed 5 bases and J shed 11 bases, with 12 bases lying between them. The CDR3 DNA follows: TGTGCCACCAGTGTCGACGAGCGCCAGCAGTTCTTC. This gives the protein CATSVDERQQFF.

The chain combines TRBV20-1 with TRBJ1-1; possible D gene TRBD1, 6 bases. This CDR3 has 12 amino acids. The V gene's germline CDR1 is DFQATT and CDR2 SNEGSKA (reference sequence). Deletions cut 8 bases from V and 5 bases from J, with 15 bases between. The CDR3 DNA follows: TGCAGTCATACCGGGGGGCCGACTGAAGCTTTCTTT. It codes for CSHTGGPTEAFF.

This clonotype was recorded at least ten times. This chain links TRBV5-1 with TRBJ2-5, with 8 bases matching TRBD2. The CDR3 contains 16 residues. The germline gives CDR1 SGHRS, CDR2 YFSETQ. V was clipped by 2 bases and J by 2 bases; unmatched bases: 8. The CDR3 sequence: CASSLGLAEKQETQYF. The DNA for the CDR3 is TGCGCCAGCAGCTTAGGACTAGCAGAAAAACAAGAGACCCAGTACTTC.

There are many counts of this clonotype. The chain is built from TRBV7-9 and TRBJ1-1, with D perhaps matching TRBD1 (5 bases). There are 13 residues in the CDR3. Germline V gene sequence: CDR1 SEHNR, CDR2 FQNEAQ (reference sequence). The V gene lost 8 bases and the J gene lost 3 bases, with 13 bases spanning the gap. The CDR3 here is CASGTGRYTEAFF. Written as DNA, the CDR3 is TGTGCCAGCGGGACGGGAAGGTACACTGAAGCTTTCTTT.

The table lists this clonotype with many counts. The rearrangement uses TRBV20-1 and TRBJ2-4, with D maybe TRBD2 (6 bases). Germline lookup yields CDR1 DFQATT and CDR2 SNEGSKA (reference sequence). The V end was cut by 4 bases, the J end by 7 bases, with 17 bases between. The CDR3 consists of 14 residues. This chain's CDR3 is CSANLGGRRNIQYF. The CDR3 DNA follows: TGCAGTGCTAATTTAGGAGGGCGGCGGAACATTCAGTACTTC.

This clonotype occurred many times. This chain joins TRBV3-1 and TRBJ2-2, with 7 nucleotides matching TRBD2. This CDR3 is 14 amino acids long. Per germline, CDR1 LGHDT and CDR2 YNNKEL (reference sequence). V shed 8 bases, J shed 5 bases, and the junction held 8 bases outside the gene matches. Written as DNA, the CDR3 is TGTGCCAGCGGAGGACTAGACATGACCGGGGAGCTGTTTTTT. Protein sequence: CASGGLDMTGELFF.

Many counts were recorded for this clonotype. This chain uses TRBV7-6 with TRBJ2-2; weak D call: TRBD2 (5 bases). The germline V gene encodes CDR1 SGHVS and CDR2 FNYEAQ. There are 15 residues in the CDR3. V was shortened by 1 base and J by 4 bases, with 10 bases between the two germline ends. This CDR3 reads CASSLDVRGTGELFF. The CDR3 nucleotides are TGTGCCAGCAGCTTAGATGTCCGGGGCACCGGGGAGCTGTTTTTT.

This clonotype was seen repeatedly, ten times or more. The V call is TRBV28, the J call TRBJ2-7, with D possibly matching TRBD2 (6 bases). Germline lookup yields CDR1 MDHEN and CDR2 SYDVKM. With 3 bases removed from V and 2 bases from J, the gap between germline ends came to 14 bases. CDR3 length equals 15 residues. CDR3 DNA: TGTGCCAGCAGTTTTGGTAGCGGATACCCCTACGAGCAGTACTTC. As protein: CASSFGSGYPYEQYF.

This chain uses TRBV7-9 with TRBJ2-1; D is ambiguous. Germline CDR1 is SEHNR and CDR2 is FQNEAQ (reference sequence). This CDR3 is built from 12 residues. V dropped 5 bases and J dropped 8 bases, with 10 bases sitting between them. Here the CDR3 DNA reads TGTGCCAGCAGCCGGCGAACGGATGAGCAGTTCTTC. This translates into CASSRRTDEQFF.

This clonotype was counted many times. This chain joins TRBV6-5 and TRBJ2-3; D is possibly TRBD2 (5 bases). The CDR3 has 12 amino acids. V dropped 6 bases and J dropped 1 base, with 5 bases sitting between them. CDR1 is MNHEY and CDR2 is SVGAGI in the germline V gene. The CDR3 here is CASRGGTDTQYF. The CDR3, as DNA: TGTGCCAGCAGGGGAGGCACAGATACGCAGTATTTT.

The chain carries TRBV5-1 and TRBJ2-5; 8 bases align to TRBD1. The CDR3 covers 14 residues. Per the germline V gene, CDR1 is SGHRS and CDR2 is YFSETQ. The V gene end was trimmed by 5 bases and the J gene end by 2 bases; junction bases not matched to a gene: 5. The CDR3 sequence is CASSWGQAQETQYF. DNA of the CDR3: TGCGCCAGCAGTTGGGGACAGGCACAAGAGACCCAGTACTTC.

This clonotype has a count of ten or more. V is TRBV20-1 and J is TRBJ1-3; unclear D gene. Germline V lookup: CDR1 DFQATT, CDR2 SNEGSKA (reference sequence). The V end lost 3 bases, the J end lost 0 bases, and 12 bases lay between the germline ends. The length of the CDR3 is 15 residues. CDR3 nucleotide sequence: TGCAGTGCTAGTTCTTTGGCGAGCTCTGGAAACACCATATATTTT. Translation: CSASSLASSGNTIYF.

At least ten counts were recorded for this clonotype. CDR3 coding DNA: TGTGCCAGCACTCCCGGGACAGGATTAGAGCAGTACTTC. Translated: CASTPGTGLEQYF. The chain recombines TRBV5-5 with TRBJ2-7, with TRBD1 identical over 8 bases. Germline V lookup: CDR1 SGHKS, CDR2 YYEKEE (reference sequence). Trimming cost V 6 bases and J 7 bases; bases outside gene matches: 9. The CDR3 covers 13 residues.

There are many counts of this clonotype. The chain links TRBV12-3 or TRBV12-4 to TRBJ2-1, with 11 bases matching TRBD2. Trimming at V came to 5 bases and at J to 7 bases, leaving 7 bases not matched to a gene. This CDR3 is 15 amino acids long. The CDR3 DNA is TGTGCCAGCAGTCATACTAGCGGGAGTGATAATGAGCAGTTCTTC. Protein: CASSHTSGSDNEQFF.

This clonotype occurred many times. The V gene is TRBV28, the J gene TRBJ2-7; 8 bases agree with TRBD1. The ends lost 4 bases at V and 6 bases at J; junction bases unmatched: 11. The CDR3 loop spans 15 amino acids. CDR1 and CDR2 (germline): MDHEN, SYDVKM. CDR3 DNA sequence: TGTGCCAGCAGTTGGCCCGGGACAGGTGTATCCGAGCAGTACTTC. Residues: CASSWPGTGVSEQYF. Supplemented by reference TRBV28 and TRBJ2-7, the full variable domain reads DVKVTQSSRYLVKRTGEKVFLECVQDMDHENMFWYRQDPGLGLRLIYFSYDVKMKEKGDIPEGYSVSREKKERFSLILESASTNQTSMYLCASSWPGTGVSEQYFGPGTRLTVT.

The table lists this clonotype with many counts. The chain carries TRBV11-2 and TRBJ1-2; D ambiguous. Trimming cost V 3 bases and J 6 bases, with 11 bases left between them. Germline values: CDR1 SGHAT, CDR2 FQNNGV. The CDR3 is 13 residues long. DNA of the CDR3: TGTGCCAGCAGCTTCGTCCTCGACGATGGCTACACCTTC. Translating it yields CASSFVLDDGYTF. The variable domain in full, completed from reference TRBV11-2 and TRBJ1-2, reads EAGVAQSPRYKIIEKRQSVAFWCNPISGHATLYWYQQILGQGPKLLIQFQNNGVVDDSQLPKDRFSAERLKGVDSTLKIQPAKLEDSAVYLCASSFVLDDGYTFGSGTRLTVV.

The chain joins TRBV7-2 to TRBJ2-2; D is unclear. The CDR3 is 13 amino acids. Germline values: CDR1 SGHTA, CDR2 FQGNSA. V was shortened by 5 bases and J by 5 bases, with 9 bases between the two germline ends. The CDR3 DNA reads as TGTGCCAGCAGCGGCCTAGGGACCGGGGAGCTGTTTTTT. It specifies CASSGLGTGELFF.

The chain combines TRBV21-1 with TRBJ2-1; TRBD2, the table's D call, lacks a check against the DNA. TRBV21-1 is a documented pseudogene. The CDR3 runs 14 residues. The CDR3 reads CASSRAGGKNEQFF. In nucleotides, the CDR3 is TGTGCCAGCAGCAGAGCGGGAGGAAAAAATGAGCAGTTCTTC.

This clonotype came up a few times. CDR3 coding DNA: TGTGCCAGCAGGCCCAGTCTAGGGAAGGAAGAGTCAATCTACGAGCAGTACTTC. Protein: CASRPSLGKEESIYEQYF. This chain links TRBV6-1 with TRBJ2-7; D is unresolved. CDR1 is MNHNS and CDR2 is SASEGT in the germline V gene. Trimming stripped 6 bases from V and 3 bases from J, with 27 bases between. CDR3 size: 18 residues.

V usage is TRBV27 and J usage is TRBJ2-7, with D perhaps matching TRBD2 (6 bases). CDR3 length: 15 amino acids. V gave up 2 bases and J gave up 1 base, with 12 bases separating them. Germline V gene sequence: CDR1 MNHEY, CDR2 SMNVEV (reference sequence). The CDR3 region is CASSLTGVLSYEQYF. CDR3 DNA sequence: TGTGCCAGCAGTTTAACGGGGGTTCTTTCCTACGAGCAGTACTTC.

In this sample, this clonotype turned up many times. The gene calls are TRBV11-2 and TRBJ2-4; 13 bases match TRBD2. Germline CDR1 and CDR2: SGHAT and FQNNGV. This CDR3 contains 19 residues. V shed 1 base and J 9 bases; nucleotides not matched to a gene: 15. The CDR3 reads CASSLVPRGWTSGSGIQYF. The CDR3 DNA reads as TGTGCCAGCAGCTTAGTTCCCAGGGGATGGACTAGCGGGAGTGGCATTCAGTACTTC. Filled out from reference TRBV11-2 and TRBJ2-4, the complete variable domain reads EAGVAQSPRYKIIEKRQSVAFWCNPISGHATLYWYQQILGQGPKLLIQFQNNGVVDDSQLPKDRFSAERLKGVDSTLKIQPAKLEDSAVYLCASSLVPRGWTSGSGIQYFGAGTRLSVL.

This clonotype occurred many times. The chain joins TRBV6-5 to TRBJ2-7, with 11 bases aligning to TRBD2. The ends lost 4 bases at V and 3 bases at J; junction bases unmatched: 2. Germline CDR1 is MNHEY and CDR2 is SVGAGI. The CDR3 runs to 14 residues. CDR3 sequence: CASSSGLAVYEQYF. For the CDR3, the DNA is TGTGCCAGCAGTTCGGGACTAGCGGTCTACGAGCAGTACTTC.